These 8 T cell receptor beta chains share one sample of origin, sequenced in a study of blood T cell repertoires in COVID-19. Here immunoSEQ multiplex PCR was the method, and the copy in TCRdb shows in-frame clones only, minus some. Here the sample spans about 56,000 clones, 85% to 90% being singletons. Material for sequencing was peripheral blood. Receptors originate from a woman in her sixties with COVID-19, enrolled during active disease.

CDR3 amino acids: CASRLIGTSGSGELFF. The CDR3 DNA reads as TGTGCCAGTCGGTTAATAGGGACTAGCGGTTCCGGGGAGCTGTTTTTT. The rearrangement links TRBV19 to TRBJ2-2; the match to TRBD2 covers 11 bases. Germline trimming cut 8 bases from V and 6 bases from J; bases unmatched to any gene: 11. Looked up from germline, CDR1 is LNHDA and CDR2 is SQIVND (reference sequence). The CDR3 runs to 16 residues.

This clone was recorded only once. The chain has TRBV28 and TRBJ1-2; D possibly corresponds to TRBD1 (5 bases). This CDR3 region has 14 residues. Trimming stripped 2 bases from V and 5 bases from J, with 12 bases between. Germline-derived CDR1 and CDR2 are MDHEN and SYDVKM. The CDR3 reads CASSLPQGVYGYTF. In DNA form, the CDR3 reads TGTGCCAGCAGTTTACCCCAAGGGGTTTATGGCTACACCTTC.

This clone has only one observation. This chain links TRBV6-6 with TRBJ2-5, with 7 bases aligning to TRBD2. Germline loops: CDR1 MNHNY, CDR2 SVGAGI (reference sequence). The CDR3 sequence is 14 residues long. The V and J ends lost 1 base and 2 bases, in that order; junction bases with no gene match: 1. The CDR3 loop reads CASSYWGGQETQYF. The CDR3 nucleotides read TGTGCCAGCAGTTACTGGGGGGGGCAAGAGACCCAGTACTTC.

This sequence joins TRBV12-5 and TRBJ2-4; D possibly corresponds to TRBD2 (6 bases). This CDR3 region has 14 residues. Germline lookup yields CDR1 LGHNT and CDR2 FRNRAP. The V gene lost 8 bases and the J gene lost 6 bases, with 17 bases spanning the gap. The CDR3: CASSHIVGGNIQYF. The CDR3, as DNA: TGTGCTAGTTCTCACATAGTGGGGGGAAACATTCAGTACTTC.

The genes are TRBV5-1 and TRBJ2-1; D is possibly TRBD2 (6 bases). This CDR3 contains 15 residues. V lost 6 bases and J lost 3, with 16 bases in between. The V gene's germline CDR1 is SGHRS and CDR2 YFSETQ. The CDR3 nucleotides read TGCGCCAGCACCGTTTCCGGAGGGTTCTACAATGAGCAGTTCTTC. It encodes CASTVSGGFYNEQFF.

The gene calls are TRBV10-3 and TRBJ2-1; D is possibly TRBD2 (7 bases). V lost 4 bases, J lost 3 bases, and 10 bases lay in between. CDR1 is ENHRY, CDR2 SYGVKD, per germline. This CDR3 contains 14 residues. The CDR3 here is CAISGGGLYNEQFF. CDR3 in DNA: TGTGCCATCAGTGGGGGGGGCCTCTACAATGAGCAGTTCTTC.

The chain links TRBV18 to TRBJ2-5; D remains ambiguous. With 0 bases removed from V and 1 base from J, the gap between germline ends came to 12 bases. There are 16 residues in the CDR3. Germline V gene data show CDR1 as KGHSH and CDR2 as LQKENI. CDR3 in DNA: TGTGCCAGCTCACCACCGAATTATCTAGGCCAAGAGACCCAGTACTTC. Translated: CASSPPNYLGQETQYF.

The V gene is TRBV30, the J gene TRBJ1-2; D gene ambiguous. Deletions cut 3 bases from V and 0 bases from J, with 8 bases between. The germline V gene encodes CDR1 GTSNPN and CDR2 SVGIG (reference sequence). This CDR3 has 13 residues. CDR3 protein: CAWRGGPNYGYTF. The CDR3 DNA sequence: TGTGCCTGGAGGGGAGGTCCTAACTATGGCTACACCTTC. The whole variable domain, filled in from reference TRBV30 and TRBJ1-2, reads SQTIHQWPATLVQPVGSPLSLECTVEGTSNPNLYWYRQAAGRGLQLLFYSVGIGQISSEVPQNLSASRPQDRQFILSSKKLLLSDSGFYLCAWRGGPNYGYTFGSGTRLTVV.